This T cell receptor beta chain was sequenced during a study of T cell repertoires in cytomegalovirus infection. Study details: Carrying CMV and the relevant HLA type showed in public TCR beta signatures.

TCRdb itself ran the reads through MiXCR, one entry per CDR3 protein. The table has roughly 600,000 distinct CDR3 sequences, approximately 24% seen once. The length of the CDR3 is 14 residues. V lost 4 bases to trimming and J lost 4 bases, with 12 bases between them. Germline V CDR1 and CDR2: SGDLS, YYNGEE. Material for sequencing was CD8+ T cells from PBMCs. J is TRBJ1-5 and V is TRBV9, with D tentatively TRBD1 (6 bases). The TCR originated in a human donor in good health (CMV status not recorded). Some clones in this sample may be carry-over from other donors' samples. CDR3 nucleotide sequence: TGTGCCAGCAGCCCGTGGGGGGCGAATCAGCCCCAGCATTTT. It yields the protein CASSPWGANQPQHF. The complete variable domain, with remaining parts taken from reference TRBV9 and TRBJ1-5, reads DSGVTQTPKHLITATGQRVTLRCSPRSGDLSVYWYQQSLDQGLQFLIQYYNGEERAKGNILERFSAQQFPDLHSELNLSSLELGDSALYFCASSPWGANQPQHFGDGTRLSIL.